This TCR beta chain was obtained from a study of PD-1 blockade in mismatch repair-deficient tumors. The CDR3 length is 13 residues. The germline V gene has CDR1 MDHEN and CDR2 SYDVKM. Trimming took 8 bases from V and 2 from J, leaving 12 bases between them. Clones were sequenced by immunoSEQ multiplex PCR, and TCRdb holds only the in-frame ones, with some missing. The data contain 25,000 to 30,000 clones, about 81% of them singletons. A few pembrolizumab responders had their TCRs sequenced. V gene TRBV28 combines with J gene TRBJ1-2; D remains ambiguous. The sequence was collected from an adult with mismatch repair-deficient cancer. This material consisted of PBMCs, taken before pembrolizumab treatment. The CDR3 coding sequence is TGTGCCAGCGCCCCCCCCGGGAACTATGGCTACACCTTC. It is translated as CASAPPGNYGYTF.